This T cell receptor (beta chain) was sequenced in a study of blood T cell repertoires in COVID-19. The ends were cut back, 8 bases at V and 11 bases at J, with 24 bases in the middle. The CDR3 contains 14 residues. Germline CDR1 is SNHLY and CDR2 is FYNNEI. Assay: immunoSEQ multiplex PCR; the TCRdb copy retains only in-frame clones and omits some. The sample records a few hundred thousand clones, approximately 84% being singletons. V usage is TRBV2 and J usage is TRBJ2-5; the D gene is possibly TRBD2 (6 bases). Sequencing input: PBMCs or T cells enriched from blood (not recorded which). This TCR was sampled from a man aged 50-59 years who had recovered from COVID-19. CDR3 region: CASRTPGAETRQYF. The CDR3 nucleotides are TGTGCCAGCCGGACACCGGGAGCCGAGACGCGACAGTACTTC.